Presented here are 21 T cell receptor beta chains from one specimen sequenced in a study of blood T cell repertoires in COVID-19. Repertoires were generated with immunoSEQ multiplex PCR, while TCRdb's copy carries only in-frame clones and drops some. The repertoire has 150,000 to 200,000 clones, around 89% of them found once; the top ten carry 3.5% to 4.5%. The specimen was peripheral blood. Source of these receptors: a human donor in a cohort sampled during active COVID-19.

This chain connects TRBV5-1 to TRBJ2-1; D might be TRBD2 (6 bases). The CDR3 length is 13 residues. Germline CDR1 and CDR2: SGHRS and YFSETQ. The V gene lost 4 bases and the J gene lost 9 bases, with 14 bases spanning the gap. The CDR3 coding sequence is TGCGCCAGCAGCGGAAACCGGGAGACTGAGCAGTTCTTC. It codes for CASSGNRETEQFF.

The V call is TRBV5-5, the J call TRBJ1-1; D might be TRBD1 (5 bases). The CDR3 has 17 residues. V gave up 5 bases and J gave up 7 bases, with 27 bases separating them. Germline-derived CDR1 and CDR2 are SGHKS and YYEKEE (reference sequence). For the CDR3, the DNA is TGTGCCAGCAGTCCGATTTGGGGCATCATGTCCTTTGGTGAAGCTTTCTTT. This sequence encodes CASSPIWGIMSFGEAFF. Together with reference TRBV5-5 and TRBJ1-1, the CDR3 gives the full variable domain: DAGVTQSPTHLIKTRGQQVTLRCSPISGHKSVSWYQQVLGQGPQFIFQYYEKEERGRGNFPDRFSARQFPNYSSELNVNALLLGDSALYLCASSPIWGIMSFGEAFFGQGTRLTVV.

The chain links TRBV6-6 to TRBJ1-2; 7 bases map to TRBD1. The CDR3 totals 13 residues. In germline, CDR1 is MNHNY, CDR2 SVGAGI (reference sequence). V lost 5 bases to trimming and J lost 4 bases; unmatched junction nucleotides: 4. The DNA of the CDR3 is TGTGCCAGCAGTCCACAGGGGACCTATGGCTACACCTTC. It is translated as CASSPQGTYGYTF.

The rearrangement uses TRBV11-2 and TRBJ2-7, with a tentative D call TRBD2 (7 bases). There are 14 residues in the CDR3. Germline CDR1 is SGHAT and CDR2 is FQNNGV. Trimming shortened V by 5 bases and J by 5 bases, and 16 bases separated the two germline ends. Here the CDR3 DNA reads TGTGCCAGCAGCCAGGGGAGGGCTGGAGACGAGCAGTACTTC. Its translation is CASSQGRAGDEQYF.

The J gene is TRBJ1-5, the V gene TRBV28; 12 bases map to TRBD1. Germline assignment: CDR1 MDHEN and CDR2 SYDVKM. The CDR3 runs to 18 residues. V trimming: 6 bases; J trimming: 6 bases; junction bases outside the gene matches: 15. The CDR3 region has the DNA TGTGCCAGCAGGCCGGGACAGGGGGCGCGTAAGGGTGCTCAGCCCCAGCATTTT. This translates into CASRPGQGARKGAQPQHF. Together with reference TRBV28 and TRBJ1-5, the CDR3 gives the full variable domain: DVKVTQSSRYLVKRTGEKVFLECVQDMDHENMFWYRQDPGLGLRLIYFSYDVKMKEKGDIPEGYSVSREKKERFSLILESASTNQTSMYLCASRPGQGARKGAQPQHFGDGTRLSIL.

V gene TRBV20-1 combines with J gene TRBJ2-1, with 12 bases that match TRBD2. Germline lookup yields CDR1 DFQATT and CDR2 SNEGSKA (reference sequence). The CDR3 is 16 amino acids. The V gene end was trimmed by 3 bases and the J gene end by 8 bases; junction bases not matched to a gene: 11. DNA of the CDR3: TGCAGTGCTAGTACAAAGCTAGCGGGAGGGTTACATGAGCAGTTCTTC. It codes for CSASTKLAGGLHEQFF.

The chain is built from TRBV5-4 and TRBJ2-3, with TRBD1 matching 8 bases. The CDR3 runs 13 residues. Germline CDR1 reads SGHNT; CDR2 reads YYREEE (reference sequence). V lost 6 bases to trimming and J lost 6 bases; unmatched junction nucleotides: 6. CDR3 DNA: TGTGCCAGCAACCAACAGGGGGGCGATACGCAGTATTTT. Protein: CASNQQGGDTQYF.

This sequence joins TRBV6-5 and TRBJ1-1; D not resolved. There are 14 residues in the CDR3. Germline CDR1 is MNHEY and CDR2 is SVGAGI. V dropped 3 bases and J dropped 2 bases, with 10 bases sitting between them. In DNA, the CDR3 is TGTGCCAGCAGTTATTCATCTAGAAACACTGAAGCTTTCTTT. Translating gives CASSYSSRNTEAFF.

This CDR3 is CAWSQIGLADNEQFF. The DNA of the CDR3 is TGTGCCTGGAGTCAAATCGGACTAGCGGACAATGAGCAGTTCTTC. The V and J genes are TRBV30 and TRBJ2-1; the match to TRBD2 covers 10 bases. V was clipped by 2 bases and J by 5 bases; unmatched bases: 6. This CDR3 has 15 residues. The germline V gene has CDR1 GTSNPN and CDR2 SVGIG (reference sequence). The full variable domain, with the rest looked up from reference TRBV30 and TRBJ2-1, is SQTIHQWPATLVQPVGSPLSLECTVEGTSNPNLYWYRQAAGRGLQLLFYSVGIGQISSEVPQNLSASRPQDRQFILSSKKLLLSDSGFYLCAWSQIGLADNEQFFGPGTRLTVL.

V and J are TRBV9 and TRBJ1-1; D might be TRBD1 (5 bases). V lost 3 bases, J lost 4 bases, and 16 bases lay in between. Germline V gene data show CDR1 as SGDLS and CDR2 as YYNGEE. The CDR3 covers 15 residues. The CDR3, as DNA: TGTGCCAGCAGCGCATGGGGGGGAGGGAGCACTGAAGCTTTCTTT. Translating gives CASSAWGGGSTEAFF.

The chain recombines TRBV20-1 with TRBJ1-2; 7 positions agree with TRBD1. V was pared by 0 bases and J by 8 bases, with 0 bases of the junction left unmatched. The CDR3 consists of 11 residues. CDR1 and CDR2 from the germline V gene are DFQATT and SNEGSKA (reference sequence). The CDR3 region is CSAREGGGYTF. CDR3 in DNA: TGCAGTGCTAGAGAAGGGGGCGGCTACACCTTC.

This rearrangement joins TRBV20-1 to TRBJ2-1; 7 bases are a match to TRBD2. Looked up from germline, CDR1 is DFQATT and CDR2 is SNEGSKA (reference sequence). There are 11 residues in the CDR3. V dropped 6 bases and J dropped 9; count of bases not matched to a gene: 5. CDR3 nucleotides: TGCAGTGCAGCCGGACTAGGTGAGCAGTTCTTC. Translated: CSAAGLGEQFF.

This rearrangement joins TRBV5-4 to TRBJ1-1; TRBD1 matches 7 bases. The CDR3 consists of 14 residues. V trimming: 7 bases; J trimming: 5 bases; junction bases outside the gene matches: 11. The germline V gene has CDR1 SGHNT and CDR2 YYREEE (reference sequence). The CDR3 DNA reads TGTGCCAGCCGAAAGGGCGACAGGGAGACTGAAGCTTTCTTT. Its translation is CASRKGDRETEAFF.

The V call is TRBV6-2 or TRBV6-3, the J call TRBJ2-6, with TRBD2 as a possible D gene (5 bases). Germline V gene data show CDR1 as MNHEY and CDR2 as SVGEGT. The CDR3 covers 17 residues. V lost 0 bases and J 0 bases, leaving 9 bases between the germline ends. CDR3 in amino acids: CASSYSSAYSGANVLTF. CDR3 bases: TGTGCCAGCAGTTACTCTAGCGCCTACTCTGGGGCCAACGTCCTGACTTTC.

This clone was seen just once. The chain joins TRBV19 to TRBJ2-3, with 7 bases identical to TRBD1. The CDR3 extends over 18 amino acids. The germline CDR1 and CDR2 sequences are LNHDA and SQIVND (reference sequence). The trim removed 1 base at V and 1 base at J, leaving 11 bases unmatched. CDR3 sequence: CASSIVFRVDRRTDTQYF. DNA for the CDR3: TGTGCCAGTAGTATAGTGTTTCGGGTGGACAGGCGCACAGATACGCAGTATTTT. Looking up the rest from reference TRBV19 and TRBJ2-3 gives the full variable domain: DGGITQSPKYLFRKEGQNVTLSCEQNLNHDAMYWYRQDPGQGLRLIYYSQIVNDFQKGDIAEGYSVSREKKESFPLTVTSAQKNPTAFYLCASSIVFRVDRRTDTQYFGPGTRLTVL.

The chain employs TRBV4-2 and TRBJ2-2, with D possibly TRBD1 on 5 matching bases. The CDR3 spans 15 residues. V was clipped by 5 bases and J by 2 bases, with 12 bases between them. Germline CDR1 LGHNA, CDR2 YNFKEQ. The CDR3 loop reads CASSGAAINTGELFF. As DNA, the CDR3 is TGTGCCAGCAGCGGGGCAGCTATAAACACCGGGGAGCTGTTTTTT.

The rearrangement joins TRBV9 to TRBJ2-5; 10 nucleotides align to TRBD1. Germline values: CDR1 SGDLS, CDR2 YYNGEE. The V gene end was trimmed by 2 bases and the J gene end by 5 bases; junction bases not matched to a gene: 6. This CDR3 contains 15 residues. The CDR3 is CASSVGTGVVETQYF. The CDR3 DNA reads TGTGCCAGCAGCGTGGGGACAGGGGTTGTGGAGACCCAGTACTTC.

This chain uses TRBV7-9 with TRBJ2-3, with D unresolved. Trimming shortened V by 4 bases and J by 2 bases, and 13 bases separated the two germline ends. Germline CDR1 and CDR2: SEHNR and FQNEAQ (reference sequence). The CDR3 runs to 15 residues. The CDR3 sequence: CASSSSNHPTDTQYF. The CDR3 bases are TGTGCCAGCAGCTCTAGTAACCATCCCACAGATACGCAGTATTTT.

This chain uses TRBV6-5 with TRBJ1-2, with 8 bases that match TRBD1. The germline gives CDR1 MNHEY, CDR2 SVGAGI. The CDR3 totals 15 residues. Germline trimming cut 2 bases from V and 4 bases from J; bases unmatched to any gene: 6. CDR3 nucleotides: TGTGCCAGCAGTTACGTCGGACAGGGTAGCTATGGCTACACCTTC. Protein product: CASSYVGQGSYGYTF.

J is TRBJ2-6 and V is TRBV6-1; 8 bases line up with TRBD1. This CDR3 is built from 18 residues. After removal of 4 bases from V and 0 bases from J, the junction contained 8 bases not matched to a gene. Germline values: CDR1 MNHNS, CDR2 SASEGT. CDR3: CASSGGTGPLSGANVLTF. The CDR3 DNA reads as TGTGCCAGCAGTGGTGGGACAGGACCTCTCTCTGGGGCCAACGTCCTGACTTTC.

The gene calls are TRBV5-6 and TRBJ2-1, with TRBD2 identical over 10 bases. The CDR3 sequence is 16 residues long. Germline CDR1 SGHDT, CDR2 YYEEEE. After removal of 4 bases from V and 2 bases from J, the junction contained 6 bases not matched to a gene. CDR3: CASSTGLAEPYNEQFF. CDR3 coding DNA: TGTGCCAGCAGCACCGGACTAGCGGAACCCTACAATGAGCAGTTCTTC.